The next 25 T cell receptor beta chains were all read from a single sample in a study of T-cell reconstitution after alpha-beta-depleted transplantation in children. Unique molecular identifiers were used to barcode this TCRbeta library. TCRdb recomputed calls from the PCR reads with MiXCR, one row per CDR3 protein. The sample includes about 400,000 distinct CDR3 sequences, around 21% seen only once; the top ten take 3.8%. Here the sequenced sample was PBMCs from the stem cell graft donor, taken from the stem cell graft. Receptors were obtained from a human donor who donated a stem cell graft to a child with acute myeloid leukemia.

The chain couples TRBV24-1 to TRBJ2-7; D is unresolved. V lost 5 bases, J lost 0 bases, and 7 bases lay in between. This CDR3 spans 13 amino acids. Germline V CDR1 and CDR2: KGHDR, SFDVKD. The CDR3 coding sequence is TGTGCCACCAGTGTTTCAGGCTCCTACGAGCAGTACTTC. The encoded protein is CATSVSGSYEQYF.

Notes on this clonotype: This may come from a read error, since a much larger clone is one base off. The chain recombines TRBV12-3 or TRBV12-4 with TRBJ2-5; D unclear. The length of the CDR3 is 11 residues. CDR3 residues: CASSQRPRLHF. CDR3 in DNA: TGTGCCAGCAGCCAAAGGCCGAGGCTACACTTC.

There are a few counts of this clonotype. The chain is built from TRBV13 and TRBJ2-7, with 7 bases matching TRBD2. The germline V gene encodes CDR1 PRHDT and CDR2 FYEKMQ (reference sequence). Losses at the gene ends were 5 bases for V and 1 base for J; bases not matched to a gene: 8. The CDR3 is 15 residues long. Written as DNA, the CDR3 is TGTGCCAGCAGCCCGGGTCTAGCGGAATCCTACGAGCAGTACTTC. It codes for CASSPGLAESYEQYF.

The chain uses TRBV12-3 or TRBV12-4 and TRBJ2-6; D call uncertain. Trimming removed 3 bases from V and 0 bases from J, with 3 bases in between. This CDR3 is built from 14 residues. The CDR3 DNA reads as TGTGCCAGCAGTTTTTACTCTGGGGCCAACGTCCTGACTTTC. Encoded protein: CASSFYSGANVLTF.

This clonotype has more than one count but fewer than ten. V is TRBV12-5 and J is TRBJ1-5; D possibly corresponds to TRBD1 (6 bases). CDR1 and CDR2 from the germline V gene are LGHNT and FRNRAP. V was shortened by 7 bases and J by 3 bases, with 16 bases between the two germline ends. The CDR3 has 15 residues. CDR3 sequence reads: CASALRGGYNQPQHF. The CDR3 nucleotides are TGTGCTAGTGCCCTGCGGGGGGGCTACAATCAGCCCCAGCATTTT.

This clonotype was counted between two and nine times. The V gene is TRBV28, the J gene TRBJ2-7, with a weak D call TRBD1 (6 bases). V shed 3 bases and J shed 3 bases, with 12 bases lying between them. The CDR3 extends over 14 amino acids. Germline lookup yields CDR1 MDHEN and CDR2 SYDVKM. The CDR3 DNA reads as TGTGCCAGCAGTTTCTTCAGGGGCATCTACGAGCAGTACTTC. It translates to CASSFFRGIYEQYF. The variable domain in full, with the rest retrieved from reference TRBV28 and TRBJ2-7, is DVKVTQSSRYLVKRTGEKVFLECVQDMDHENMFWYRQDPGLGLRLIYFSYDVKMKEKGDIPEGYSVSREKKERFSLILESASTNQTSMYLCASSFFRGIYEQYFGPGTRLTVT.

The sample holds many counts of this clonotype. V usage is TRBV20-1 and J usage is TRBJ2-7; 12 bases line up with TRBD2. J was trimmed by 4 bases and V by 5 bases; bases with no gene match: 3. Germline V gene sequence: CDR1 DFQATT, CDR2 SNEGSKA (reference sequence). CDR3 length equals 13 residues. The CDR3 DNA reads TGCAGTGCTCGGACTAGCGGGATGTACGAGCAGTACTTC. Protein product: CSARTSGMYEQYF.

This clonotype was detected many times. The gene calls are TRBV6-5 and TRBJ2-1, with a tentative D call TRBD1 (5 bases). The CDR3 sequence is 13 residues long. From germline, CDR1 is MNHEY and CDR2 SVGAGI. Trimming took off 3 bases at V and 8 bases at J, with 11 bases between the two ends. The CDR3 DNA reads as TGTGCCAGCAGTTATTCGGCCAGGGATGAGCAGTTCTTC. It yields the protein CASSYSARDEQFF.

The chain carries TRBV28 and TRBJ2-3, with D unclear. Trimming left V 4 bases short and J 4 bases short, with 9 bases between. CDR1 and CDR2 from the germline V gene are MDHEN and SYDVKM. The CDR3 runs 13 residues. The CDR3 reads CASSYLPPDTQYF. The CDR3 DNA follows: TGTGCCAGCAGTTACCTCCCCCCAGATACGCAGTATTTT.

The gene calls are TRBV27 and TRBJ2-5, with D perhaps matching TRBD2 (6 bases). V dropped 5 bases and J dropped 1 base, with 11 bases sitting between them. CDR1 and CDR2 from the germline V gene are MNHEY and SMNVEV (reference sequence). The CDR3 is 14 residues long. CDR3 protein: CASSLGTRQETQYF. CDR3 DNA: TGTGCCAGCAGTCTCGGGACTCGCCAAGAGACCCAGTACTTC.

With regard to this clonotype: A read error may produce the germline difference seen at one junction end. The J gene is TRBJ2-7, the V gene TRBV15; perhaps TRBD1 as D (6 bases). The CDR3 is 14 residues long. Germline V gene lookup returns CDR1 LNHNV and CDR2 YYDKDF (reference sequence). CDR3 DNA sequence: TGTGCCACCAGCAGAGACCGGACAGCTTCCCCGTCGAACTTC. Its protein is CATSRDRTASPSNF.

The V gene is TRBV28, the J gene TRBJ1-3; 8 bases fit TRBD1. The germline V gene encodes CDR1 MDHEN and CDR2 SYDVKM. V was pared by 6 bases and J by 3 bases, with 7 bases of the junction left unmatched. This CDR3 comprises 15 residues. DNA of the CDR3: TGTGCCAGCAGGGACAGGGAGGAGTATGGAAACACCATATATTTT. Its protein product is CASRDREEYGNTIYF.

This chain uses TRBV20-1 with TRBJ2-1, with D possibly matching TRBD2 (6 bases). Germline V lookup: CDR1 DFQATT, CDR2 SNEGSKA (reference sequence). Trimming took off 5 bases at V and 6 bases at J, with 23 bases between the two ends. The CDR3 is made up of 16 amino acids. This chain's CDR3 is CSAFAPLEPGANEQFF. The CDR3 DNA sequence: TGCAGTGCTTTTGCACCTCTAGAACCGGGAGCCAATGAGCAGTTCTTC.

The table lists this clonotype with a few counts. This chain's CDR3 is CSAVGLGAEDTQYF. For the CDR3, the DNA is TGCAGTGCTGTGGGACTTGGGGCAGAAGATACGCAGTATTTT. The rearrangement uses TRBV20-1 and TRBJ2-3, with D perhaps TRBD2 (6 bases). This CDR3 has 14 residues. Trimming pared 5 bases from V and 5 bases from J, leaving 17 bases between. Germline V gives CDR1 DFQATT, CDR2 SNEGSKA (reference sequence).

Remarks on this clonotype: Relative to the germline gene, one junction end is altered; a read error may explain this. The CDR3 DNA is TGTGCCAGCAGTGAAGCCCCTGGGACAGGCAGGGACTTC. It codes for CASSEAPGTGRDF. The chain joins TRBV2 to TRBJ2-1; 8 bases map to TRBD1. The CDR3 sequence is 13 residues long. From germline, CDR1 is SNHLY and CDR2 FYNNEI.

The chain has TRBV20-1 and TRBJ1-4, with 8 bases that match TRBD1. CDR3 length equals 13 residues. The junction had 7 bases not matched to a gene; V was cut back by 5 bases and J by 8 bases. The V gene's germline CDR1 is DFQATT and CDR2 SNEGSKA (reference sequence). The CDR3, as DNA: TGCAGTGCTCTTCGGACAGGGAGGGAAAAACTGTTTTTT. Translated: CSALRTGREKLFF.

This chain joins TRBV6-1 and TRBJ2-7; D tentatively fits TRBD1 or TRBD2 (5 bases each). V lost 7 bases to trimming and J lost 0 bases, with 13 bases between them. Germline CDR1 MNHNS, CDR2 SASEGT. The CDR3 sequence is 14 residues long. As DNA, the CDR3 is TGTGCCAGCACCCCGGGGCGGAGCTCCTACGAGCAGTACTTC. Amino acids: CASTPGRSSYEQYF.

The CDR3 region has the DNA TGTGCCAGCACTGACGACATAAACCGTTCCGATGAGCAGTTCTTC. It codes for CASTDDINRSDEQFF. The chain joins TRBV12-3 or TRBV12-4 to TRBJ2-1; D is unclear. This CDR3 has 15 amino acids. V lost 7 bases and J lost 8, with 21 bases in between.

This clonotype was found a few times. This chain connects TRBV12-3 or TRBV12-4 to TRBJ1-1; D call uncertain. This CDR3 has 15 amino acids. V lost 3 bases and J lost 1, with 12 bases in between. As DNA, the CDR3 is TGTGCCAGCAGTTTTTCTACAGCGGCGAACACTGAAGCTTTCTTT. It translates to CASSFSTAANTEAFF.

This clonotype has a handful of counts. The chain recombines TRBV6-1 with TRBJ2-3, with 8 nucleotides matching TRBD1. The CDR3 covers 15 residues. Losses at the gene ends were 5 bases for V and 3 bases for J; bases not matched to a gene: 7. Germline loops: CDR1 MNHNS, CDR2 SASEGT. CDR3 region: CASSTRTGQTDTQYF. Written as DNA, the CDR3 is TGTGCCAGCAGTACCAGGACAGGGCAGACAGATACGCAGTATTTT.

The chain recombines TRBV12-3 or TRBV12-4 with TRBJ2-3, with 9 bases matching TRBD2. This CDR3 spans 16 amino acids. Unmatched junction bases numbered 13, after V lost 10 bases and J lost 2 bases. This chain's CDR3 is CATEAVAGANTDTQYF. The CDR3 DNA is TGTGCCACAGAGGCGGTAGCGGGGGCTAACACAGATACGCAGTATTTT.

This rearrangement joins TRBV28 to TRBJ2-7; D unclear. CDR3 length equals 14 residues. The V and J ends lost 3 bases and 2 bases respectively, with 11 bases between them. CDR1 is MDHEN, CDR2 SYDVKM, per germline. CDR3 nucleotide sequence: TGTGCCAGCAGTTTGCAGGAGAAAACCTACGAGCAGTACTTC. Encoded protein: CASSLQEKTYEQYF. The variable domain in full, with the rest retrieved from reference TRBV28 and TRBJ2-7, is DVKVTQSSRYLVKRTGEKVFLECVQDMDHENMFWYRQDPGLGLRLIYFSYDVKMKEKGDIPEGYSVSREKKERFSLILESASTNQTSMYLCASSLQEKTYEQYFGPGTRLTVT.

This clonotype was counted only a few times. The chain combines TRBV29-1 with TRBJ2-1; TRBD2 matches at 11 bases. The CDR3 spans 11 residues. The germline CDR1 and CDR2 sequences are SQVTM and ANQGSEA. The J segment lost 7 bases and the V segment lost 7 bases, leaving 0 bases of the junction unmatched. CDR3 region: CSGTSGNEQFF. CDR3 in DNA: TGCAGCGGGACTAGCGGGAATGAGCAGTTCTTC.

J is TRBJ2-7 and V is TRBV4-1, with D uncertain. Germline-derived CDR1 and CDR2 are MGHRA and YSYEKL. The CDR3 totals 17 residues. The V gene lost 0 bases and the J gene lost 6 bases, with 21 bases spanning the gap. The CDR3 nucleotides are TGCGCCAGCAGCCAAGAAATCCCTACGGCGATCCCCAGCGAGCAGTACTTC. As protein: CASSQEIPTAIPSEQYF.

The sample holds many counts of this clonotype. V gene TRBV12-3 or TRBV12-4 combines with J gene TRBJ2-3, with D possibly being TRBD2 (6 bases). The CDR3 has 13 residues. V lost 5 bases to trimming and J lost 6 bases, with 12 bases between them. The CDR3 DNA follows: TGTGCCAGCAGTCCCTTCCGGGGGGATACGCAGTATTTT. Its translation is CASSPFRGDTQYF.